This TCR beta chain stems from a study of a mutant IDH1 vaccine in newly diagnosed glioma. Overall study: Treated patients, approximately 60% male and roughly 40% female, averaged around 40 years of age. Patients had received radiotherapy, temozolomide, or both previously, most receiving both.

The CDR3 contains 15 residues. Germline-derived CDR1 and CDR2 are LNHNV and YYDKDF (reference sequence). Study observations and caveats: Pseudoprogression seemed unlinked to shifts in top peripheral T cell clonotypes.

Generated by immunoSEQ multiplex PCR, the TCRdb table keeps only in-frame clones and is missing some. This sample has 85,000 to 100,000 clones, with about four fifths found just once. Described time point: baseline, week 1 (first vaccination visit). As to treatment: pre-vaccination baseline after standard-of-care therapy. On this clone: Its matching antigen is unknown. One end of the junction varies from germline; a read error may be responsible.

Sequencing was performed on PBMCs, taken from a glioma patient treated with radiotherapy, temozolomide or both. The V gene is TRBV15, the J gene TRBJ2-7; 7 bases align to TRBD1. This receptor was obtained from a man aged 35 to 55 with glioma. CDR3 loop: CAASQGTGVPYEQYF. The CDR3 nucleotides are TGTGCCGCCAGTCAAGGAACAGGGGTCCCCTACGAGCAGTACTTC.